This TCR beta chain was documented in a study of identical twins. This CDR3 is built from 14 residues. V was trimmed by 1 base and J by 4 bases, leaving 13 bases between them. Per germline, CDR1 SQVTM and CDR2 ANQGSEA. Overall study results and limits: Alpha sequences that were out-of-frame and twin-shared showed an excess of low generation probability.

This clonotype was observed at least ten times. Antigen: not known. TCRdb re-derived calls from the 5' RACE reads in MiXCR, one entry per CDR3 protein. This table has under 350,000 distinct CDR3 sequences, 7.5% to 9.5% appearing once. These data also formed part of another study, on yellow fever vaccine responses in identical twins.

This receptor was obtained from a woman aged 18-29 years in good health. The sample taken for sequencing was CD8+ T cells sorted from blood. This sequence joins TRBV29-1 and TRBJ1-2; D might be TRBD1 (5 bases). The CDR3 sequence: CSVEGGTTLYGYTF. In DNA, the CDR3 is TGCAGCGTTGAAGGAGGGACCACGCTCTATGGCTACACCTTC.